Listed below are T cell receptor beta chains from one sample, sequenced in a study of blood T cell repertoires in COVID-19. Sequencing was performed with immunoSEQ multiplex PCR; in TCRdb, only in-frame clones are kept and a portion is missing. This table has 400,000 to 550,000 clones, 85% to 90% appearing once. The sequenced sample consisted of peripheral blood. The receptor set was obtained from a woman in her 30s with acute or convalescent COVID-19. CDR3s include the opening cysteine and the closing phenylalanine or tryptophan. Each record gives: clone size, J gene, D gene, V gene, CDR3 protein, CDR3 DNA. The D gene is left open where the match is weak. Some rows mark clone size as missing; the rest say once, few, many or name a class of expanded clone.

NA TRBJ2-7 NA TRBV29-1 CSVGNGMNYEQYF TGCAGCGTTGGCAACGGTATGAACTACGAGCAGTACTTC
NA TRBJ2-1 TRBD1 TRBV10-2 CASSADRSIEQFF TGCGCCAGCAGCGCGGACAGGTCCATAGAGCAGTTCTTC
NA TRBJ2-5 TRBD1 TRBV12-5 CASGRQGIRETQYF TGTGCTAGTGGTCGACAGGGAATCAGGGAGACCCAGTACTTC
once TRBJ1-6 NA TRBV6-5 CASLPGSSYNSPLHF TGTGCCAGCCTTCCCGGGAGCTCCTATAATTCACCCCTCCACTTT
NA TRBJ1-5 NA TRBV21-1 CASSKVVGDLRQPQHF TGTGCCAGCAGCAAAGTAGTCGGGGATCTTAGGCAGCCCCAGCATTTT
NA TRBJ2-1 NA TRBV24-1 CATSDSLVNNEQFF TGTGCCACCAGTGATTCGCTAGTCAACAATGAGCAGTTCTTC
NA TRBJ2-3 NA TRBV3-1/TRBV3-2 CASSLRGTDTQYF TGTGCCAGCAGTCTGAGGGGCACAGATACGCAGTATTTT
NA TRBJ2-1 NA TRBV6-6 CASSYPTVSSYNEQFF TGTGCCAGCAGTTACCCTACAGTGAGCTCCTACAATGAGCAGTTCTTC
NA TRBJ2-7 TRBD1 TRBV27 CASSLGQGPYEQYF TGTGCCAGCAGTTTAGGACAGGGCCCCTACGAGCAGTACTTC
NA TRBJ2-7 NA TRBV5-6 CASTQRAGDTEQYF TGTGCCAGCACCCAAAGGGCAGGGGATACCGAGCAGTACTTC